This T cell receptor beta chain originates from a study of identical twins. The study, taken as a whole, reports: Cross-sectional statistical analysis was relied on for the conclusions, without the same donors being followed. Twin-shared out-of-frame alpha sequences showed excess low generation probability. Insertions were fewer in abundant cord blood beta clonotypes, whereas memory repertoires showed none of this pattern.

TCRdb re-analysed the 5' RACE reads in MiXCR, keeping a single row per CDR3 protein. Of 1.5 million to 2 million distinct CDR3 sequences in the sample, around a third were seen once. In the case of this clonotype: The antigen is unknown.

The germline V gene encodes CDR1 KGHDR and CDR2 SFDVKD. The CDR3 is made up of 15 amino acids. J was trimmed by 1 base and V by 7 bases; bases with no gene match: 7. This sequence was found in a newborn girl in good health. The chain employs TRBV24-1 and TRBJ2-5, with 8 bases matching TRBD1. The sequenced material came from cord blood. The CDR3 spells CATSGQGLSQETQYF. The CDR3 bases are TGTGCCACCAGCGGACAGGGCTTAAGCCAAGAGACCCAGTACTTC.